The 23 T cell receptor beta chains below all came from one sample that was sequenced in a study of OX40 agonist ivuxolimab in advanced cancers. The library was built by means of the immunoSEQ multiplex PCR assay. TCRdb re-hosts the immuneACCESS table, in-frame sequences only. Its copies lack some clones; in the studies checked, an unresolved V gene accounts for under half of them, and the cause for the rest is not known. The sample has about 26,000 clones on record, roughly 79% of them singletons. The ten largest clones represent roughly 26% of the sample. Sequenced here: CD4+ or CD8+ T cells sorted from blood, sampled in a trial of the OX40 agonist ivuxolimab. The receptors here all came from an adult with an advanced solid tumor such as melanoma, head and neck, liver or kidney cancer.

The chain combines TRBV29-1 with TRBJ2-3, with TRBD2 matching over 8 bases. The CDR3 consists of 16 residues. Germline V CDR1 and CDR2: SQVTM, ANQGSEA. J was trimmed by 4 bases and V by 7 bases; bases with no gene match: 16. CDR3 coding DNA: TGCAGCGCTAGAGACTTACCGGGAGGGGGGGCAGATACGCAGTATTTT. It specifies CSARDLPGGGADTQYF.

The chain combines TRBV11-2 with TRBJ2-7, with TRBD2 matching 7 bases. The trim removed 3 bases at V and 6 bases at J, leaving 5 bases unmatched. Germline V gene lookup returns CDR1 SGHAT and CDR2 FQNNGV. This CDR3 has 13 residues. The DNA for the CDR3 is TGTGCCAGCAGCTTTGCGTGGGGGGGCGAGCAGTACTTC. Its protein is CASSFAWGGEQYF.

The V call is TRBV28, the J call TRBJ1-5; unclear D gene. Germline V CDR1 and CDR2: MDHEN, SYDVKM. This CDR3 is built from 14 residues. The V gene lost 5 bases and the J gene lost 3 bases, with 11 bases spanning the gap. The CDR3 region is CASSPRSINQPQHF. The CDR3 DNA reads as TGTGCCAGCAGTCCCCGCAGTATCAATCAGCCCCAGCATTTT.

The chain couples TRBV5-1 to TRBJ1-2; D might be TRBD1 (5 bases). Germline CDR1 and CDR2: SGHRS and YFSETQ. This CDR3 is built from 14 residues. V was cut by 1 base and J by 4 bases, with 11 bases left in between. CDR3 in DNA: TGCGCCAGCAGCTTGTTGCAGGGCAGCTATGGCTACACCTTC. This gives the protein CASSLLQGSYGYTF. The full variable domain, completed using reference TRBV5-1 and TRBJ1-2, is KAGVTQTPRYLIKTRGQQVTLSCSPISGHRSVSWYQQTPGQGLQFLFEYFSETQRNKGNFPGRFSGRQFSNSRSEMNVSTLELGDSALYLCASSLLQGSYGYTFGSGTRLTVV.

The gene calls are TRBV13 and TRBJ2-1; TRBD1 matches 9 bases. The CDR3 is 15 amino acids. The germline gives CDR1 PRHDT, CDR2 FYEKMQ (reference sequence). With V trimmed by 5 bases and J by 3 bases, 5 bases remained unmatched. The CDR3 DNA reads TGTGCCAGCAGCCCCGGGGACAGGGACTACAATGAGCAGTTCTTC. Translated, it gives CASSPGDRDYNEQFF.

The chain uses TRBV14 and TRBJ2-5; perhaps TRBD2 as D (6 bases). This CDR3 contains 13 residues. Germline V CDR1 and CDR2: SGHDN, FVKESK. The V end was cut by 2 bases, the J end by 4 bases, with 8 bases between. The CDR3 bases are TGTGCCAGCAGCCAACACGGGGGAGAGACCCAGTACTTC. Translating it yields CASSQHGGETQYF. The full variable domain, with the rest looked up from reference TRBV14 and TRBJ2-5, is EAGVTQFPSHSVIEKGQTVTLRCDPISGHDNLYWYRRVMGKEIKFLLHFVKESKQDESGMPNNRFLAERTGGTYSTLKVQPAELEDSGVYFCASSQHGGETQYFGPGTRLLVL.

This chain's CDR3 is CASRGGYNYGYTF. In nucleotides, the CDR3 is TGTGCCAGCAGAGGAGGATATAACTATGGCTACACCTTC. The chain uses TRBV2 and TRBJ1-2, with D unclear. V was shortened by 6 bases and J by 1 base, with 9 bases between the two germline ends. The length of the CDR3 is 13 residues. Per germline, CDR1 SNHLY and CDR2 FYNNEI.

This clone has only a few counts. The V gene is TRBV19, the J gene TRBJ2-2, with TRBD1 matching over 7 bases. Unmatched junction bases numbered 13, after V lost 5 bases and J lost 4 bases. The CDR3 has 17 amino acids. The germline V gene encodes CDR1 LNHDA and CDR2 SQIVND (reference sequence). In DNA form, the CDR3 reads TGTGCCAGTAGTTCCCAGGGGGATTATACTGGCACCGGGGAGCTGTTTTTT. It yields the protein CASSSQGDYTGTGELFF.

The chain's CDR3 is CATSTEDRGLTKNIQYF. The DNA of the CDR3 is TGTGCCACCAGCACAGAAGACAGGGGGCTAACCAAAAACATTCAGTACTTC. This sequence joins TRBV15 and TRBJ2-4; 10 bases map to TRBD1. The germline V gene has CDR1 LNHNV and CDR2 YYDKDF (reference sequence). The ends lost 4 bases at V and 2 bases at J; junction bases unmatched: 8. The CDR3 has 17 residues.

DNA of the CDR3: TGCGCCAGCAGCCAAGAACAGGTCCTAGATCACGAGCAGTACTTC. Its protein is CASSQEQVLDHEQYF. The rearrangement links TRBV4-1 to TRBJ2-7; D is possibly TRBD1 (5 bases). The CDR3 consists of 15 residues. V lost 0 bases to trimming and J lost 5 bases, with 14 bases between them. Germline CDR1 and CDR2: MGHRA and YSYEKL.

The chain links TRBV27 to TRBJ2-7, with D maybe TRBD2 (6 bases). Germline lookup yields CDR1 MNHEY and CDR2 SMNVEV (reference sequence). The CDR3 contains 16 residues. V was cut by 6 bases and J by 0 bases, with 18 bases left in between. CDR3 residues: CASRALGGLSSYEQYF. The CDR3 bases are TGTGCCAGCAGGGCGCTGGGGGGTTTGAGCTCCTACGAGCAGTACTTC.

This chain links TRBV7-3 with TRBJ2-2, with D possibly matching TRBD1 (6 bases). The CDR3 sequence is 16 residues long. CDR1 is SGHTA, CDR2 FQGTGA, per germline. Trimming removed 3 bases from V and 6 bases from J, with 17 bases in between. CDR3 sequence (DNA): TGTGCCAGCAGCTTGATGGGACACCCTCCACCCGGGGAGCTGTTTTTT. It is translated as CASSLMGHPPPGELFF.

The chain has TRBV10-3 and TRBJ2-7; 9 nucleotides line up with TRBD1. The CDR3 is 13 amino acids. Germline V CDR1 and CDR2: ENHRY, SYGVKD. Trimming at V came to 8 bases and at J to 3 bases, leaving 5 bases not matched to a gene. The CDR3 here is CAIRTGEVYEQYF. CDR3 in DNA: TGTGCCATCCGGACAGGGGAAGTCTACGAGCAGTACTTC.

This clone was detected only once. The J gene is TRBJ2-3, the V gene TRBV27; D is possibly TRBD2 (6 bases). Trimming removed 3 bases from V and 0 bases from J, with 13 bases in between. This CDR3 contains 16 residues. CDR1 is MNHEY, CDR2 SMNVEV, per germline (reference sequence). CDR3 region: CASSLGAGPSTDTQYF. CDR3 nucleotide sequence: TGTGCCAGCAGTTTGGGTGCGGGACCTAGCACAGATACGCAGTATTTT.

This chain connects TRBV4-1 to TRBJ2-3; D not certain. Trimming removed 5 bases from V and 4 bases from J, with 16 bases in between. Germline assignment: CDR1 MGHRA and CDR2 YSYEKL. CDR3 length equals 15 residues. The CDR3 protein is CASSFAGSSPDTQYF. The CDR3 DNA reads TGCGCCAGCAGCTTCGCCGGCAGTAGTCCAGATACGCAGTATTTT.

This chain joins TRBV4-3 and TRBJ2-7; D not certain. Germline loops: CDR1 LGHNA, CDR2 YSLEER. CDR3 length: 12 residues. V lost 5 bases to trimming and J lost 0 bases, with 5 bases between them. The CDR3 loop reads CASSGASYEQYF. Written as DNA, the CDR3 is TGCGCCAGCAGCGGCGCCTCCTACGAGCAGTACTTC.

J is TRBJ2-7 and V is TRBV5-1; D is perhaps TRBD1 (6 bases). The CDR3 runs 14 residues. Trimming took off 4 bases at V and 0 bases at J, with 11 bases between the two ends. Germline V CDR1 and CDR2: SGHRS, YFSETQ. CDR3 sequence reads: CASSPGQPSYEQYF. DNA for the CDR3: TGCGCCAGCAGCCCCGGACAGCCCTCCTACGAGCAGTACTTC.

This sequence joins TRBV4-2 and TRBJ2-3; 7 bases are a match to TRBD2. The CDR3 is made up of 18 amino acids. Germline loops: CDR1 LGHNA, CDR2 YNFKEQ. V was clipped by 0 bases and J by 4 bases; unmatched bases: 13. This chain's CDR3 is CASSQDGSGTYAPDTQYF. The CDR3 nucleotides are TGTGCCAGCAGCCAAGATGGCAGCGGGACCTACGCCCCAGATACGCAGTATTTT.

This clone was counted only a few times. The rearrangement links TRBV25-1 to TRBJ2-7; TRBD2 aligns across 7 bases. Germline loops: CDR1 MGHDK, CDR2 SYGVNS. The CDR3 runs to 16 residues. V trimming: 2 bases; J trimming: 1 base; junction bases outside the gene matches: 8. The CDR3 region is CASSETLAGESYEQYF. The CDR3 DNA sequence: TGTGCCAGCAGTGAAACTCTTGCGGGGGAGTCCTACGAGCAGTACTTC.

The rearrangement joins TRBV30 to TRBJ2-7; 11 bases agree with TRBD1. The CDR3 has 13 residues. CDR1 and CDR2 (germline): GTSNPN, SVGIG (reference sequence). The junction had 10 bases not matched to a gene; V was cut back by 6 bases and J by 9 bases. CDR3 loop: CACGTGGYVGQYF. The CDR3 DNA reads as TGTGCCTGCGGGACAGGGGGGTATGTAGGGCAGTACTTC.

This clone has only a few counts. J is TRBJ1-2 and V is TRBV25-1; D remains unclear. The germline V and J ends were trimmed by 6 bases and 5 bases, with 7 bases remaining between them. The CDR3 has 11 amino acids. The germline gives CDR1 MGHDK, CDR2 SYGVNS. CDR3 bases: TGTGCCAGCAGCACTGGATATGGCTACACCTTC. This sequence encodes CASSTGYGYTF.

The chain carries TRBV19 and TRBJ1-2; D remains unclear. CDR3 size: 13 residues. In germline, CDR1 is LNHDA, CDR2 SQIVND (reference sequence). V was cut by 3 bases and J by 4 bases, with 9 bases left in between. In DNA, the CDR3 is TGTGCCAGTAGTATCCTCGATAGCTATGGCTACACCTTC. It specifies CASSILDSYGYTF. Based on the CDR3 plus reference TRBV19 and TRBJ1-2, the full variable domain is DGGITQSPKYLFRKEGQNVTLSCEQNLNHDAMYWYRQDPGQGLRLIYYSQIVNDFQKGDIAEGYSVSREKKESFPLTVTSAQKNPTAFYLCASSILDSYGYTFGSGTRLTVV.

The chain employs TRBV7-9 and TRBJ2-7; D might be TRBD2 (6 bases). V was trimmed by 5 bases and J by 6 bases, leaving 17 bases between them. Germline V gives CDR1 SEHNR, CDR2 FQNEAQ (reference sequence). This CDR3 is built from 14 residues. The DNA of the CDR3 is TGTGCCAGCAGCAGCCTAGCGTCGGGGAGCGAGCAGTACTTC. It is translated as CASSSLASGSEQYF.